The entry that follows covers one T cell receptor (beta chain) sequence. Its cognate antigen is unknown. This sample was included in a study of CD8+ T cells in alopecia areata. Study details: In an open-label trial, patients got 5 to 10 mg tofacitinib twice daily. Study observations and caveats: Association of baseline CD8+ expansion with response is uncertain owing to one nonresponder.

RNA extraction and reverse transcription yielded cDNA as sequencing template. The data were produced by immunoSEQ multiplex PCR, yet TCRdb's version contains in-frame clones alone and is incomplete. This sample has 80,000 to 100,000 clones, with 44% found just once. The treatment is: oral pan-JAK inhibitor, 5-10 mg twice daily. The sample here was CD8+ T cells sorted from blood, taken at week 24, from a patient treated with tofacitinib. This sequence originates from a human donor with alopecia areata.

The CDR3 DNA sequence: TGCAGCGCTTTGACGGGGGCTGCCTACGAGCAGTACTTC. Amino acids: CSALTGAAYEQYF. The chain is built from TRBV29-1 and TRBJ2-7, with D perhaps assigned TRBD1 or TRBD2 (6 bases each). Deletions cut 7 bases from V and 2 bases from J, with 15 bases between. In germline, CDR1 is SQVTM, CDR2 ANQGSEA. CDR3 length equals 13 residues.